The 6 T cell receptor beta chains reported below all come from one sample, sequenced in a study of blood T cells in healthy people across ages. A second roughly 7 to 12 cycle PCR used barcoded and J-beta primers. TCRdb reprocessed the 5' RACE reads via MiXCR and lists one record per CDR3 protein. The sample includes around 870,000 distinct CDR3 sequences, roughly 26% of them seen just once. The source material was blood. These receptors were taken from a woman of 80 years or more in good health.

In the case of this clonotype: This may stem from a read error, because a much larger clone lies one nucleotide away. The chain uses TRBV18 and TRBJ2-4; 7 bases align to TRBD1. Germline CDR1 KGHSH, CDR2 LQKENI. The CDR3 is 16 residues long. The J segment lost 7 bases and the V segment lost 1 base, leaving 10 bases of the junction unmatched. CDR3 amino acids: CASSPLPGGDNNIQYF. CDR3 in DNA: TGTGCCAGCTCACCACTGCCAGGGGGAGACAATAACATTCAGTACTTC. The full variable domain, completed using reference TRBV18 and TRBJ2-4, is NAGVMQNPRHLVRRRGQEARLRCSPMKGHSHVYWYRQLPEEGLKFMVYLQKENIIDESGMPKERFSAEFPKEGPSILRIQQVVRGDSAAYFCASSPLPGGDNNIQYFGAGTRLSVL.

In this sample, this clonotype turned up many times. The chain recombines TRBV29-1 with TRBJ2-5, with TRBD1 identical over 8 bases. Unmatched junction bases numbered 14, after V lost 7 bases and J lost 4 bases. Germline CDR1 reads SQVTM; CDR2 reads ANQGSEA. The length of the CDR3 is 15 residues. The CDR3 here is CSAAPGTGPGETQYF. The CDR3 DNA is TGCAGCGCAGCTCCCGGGACAGGTCCGGGAGAGACCCAGTACTTC.

Note on this clonotype: A read error is possible here, since a much larger clone lies one base away. V gene TRBV12-3 or TRBV12-4 combines with J gene TRBJ2-7, with D possibly TRBD2 on 7 matching bases. V was pared by 2 bases and J by 6 bases, with 14 bases between. The CDR3 extends over 14 amino acids. The CDR3 DNA is TGTGCCAGCAGTTTAACGTGGGGGGGCGGCGAGCAGTACTTC. It yields the protein CASSLTWGGGEQYF.

Worth noting for this clonotype: An end of the junction does not agree with germline; a read error may underlie this. V is TRBV11-2 and J is TRBJ2-3; the match to TRBD1 covers 7 bases. CDR3 length: 15 amino acids. Germline CDR1 and CDR2: SGHAT and FQNNGV. The DNA for the CDR3 is TGTGCCAGCAGCTCCGGACAGGTCAGCAGAGATACGCAGTATTTT. It is translated as CASSSGQVSRDTQYF.

This chain links TRBV3-1 with TRBJ2-5; a possible D gene is TRBD2 (5 bases). CDR3 length: 11 residues. V lost 1 base, J lost 13 bases, and 10 bases lay in between. CDR1 and CDR2 (germline): LGHDT, YNNKEL (reference sequence). This CDR3 is CASSQGRWRYF. CDR3 coding DNA: TGTGCCAGCAGCCAAGGGAGGTGGCGGTACTTC.

This clonotype occurred a few times. Since a much larger clone is just one base distant, this may be a read error. The chain is built from TRBV21-1 and TRBJ2-6; the table's D call, TRBD1, has no DNA check behind it. TRBV21-1 is assigned pseudogene status. The CDR3 loop spans 19 amino acids. CDR3 in DNA: TGTGCCAGCAGCAAAGCGCGCGGACAGGCGCCCTCTGGGGCCAACGTCCGGACTTTC. It codes for CASSKARGQAPSGANVRTF.